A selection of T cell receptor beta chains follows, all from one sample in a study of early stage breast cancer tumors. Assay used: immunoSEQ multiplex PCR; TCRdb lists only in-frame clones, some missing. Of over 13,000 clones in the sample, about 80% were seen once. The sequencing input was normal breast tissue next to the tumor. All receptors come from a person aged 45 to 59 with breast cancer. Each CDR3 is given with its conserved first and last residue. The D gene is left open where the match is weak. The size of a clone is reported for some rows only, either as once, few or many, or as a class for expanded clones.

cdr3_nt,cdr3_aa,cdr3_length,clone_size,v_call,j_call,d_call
TGTGCCAGCAGTCCCGTAGCGGGGGGGTCCACAGATACGCAGTATTTT,CASSPVAGGSTDTQYF,16,-,TRBV7-2,TRBJ2-3,TRBD2
TGTGCCAGCAGCGTCGACAGGGGCGGTTACAATGAGCAGTTCTTC,CASSVDRGGYNEQFF,15,-,TRBV9,TRBJ2-1,TRBD1
TGTGCCAGCAGGGGGCGCTGGGAGACCCAGTACTTC,CASRGRWETQYF,12,-,TRBV28,TRBJ2-5,-
TGTGCCAGCAGTTACTCGGGGGGAAGCTACACCTTC,CASSYSGGSYTF,12,-,TRBV6-5,TRBJ1-2,-
TGTGCCAGCAGTAAACTAGCGGGGGGGCCTGGAGAGCAGTTCTTC,CASSKLAGGPGEQFF,15,-,TRBV27,TRBJ2-1,TRBD2
TGTGCCACCAGGGCGGGGGGCTATGGCTACACCTTC,CATRAGGYGYTF,12,-,TRBV28,TRBJ1-2,-
TGTGCCAGCAGTGAGGTCAGGGAGACCACAGATACGCAGTATTTT,CASSEVRETTDTQYF,15,few,TRBV2,TRBJ2-3,-
TGCGCCAGCAGCTGGGACAGGGGATCCGGGGAGCTGTTTTTT,CASSWDRGSGELFF,14,-,TRBV5-1,TRBJ2-2,TRBD1
TGTGCCAGCAGCTGGGGGTACGGCACAGATACGCAGTATTTT,CASSWGYGTDTQYF,14,-,TRBV7-2,TRBJ2-3,-
TGTGCCAGCAGCCATAGAGGTGCAACTAATGAAAAACTGTTTTTT,CASSHRGATNEKLFF,15,-,TRBV7-9,TRBJ1-4,-
TGCGCCAGCAGCTTGGATCCAGACTCTGGCTACACCTTC,CASSLDPDSGYTF,13,once,TRBV5-1,TRBJ1-2,-
TGTGCCAGCAGCTTTGGACATTGGGGCTACGAGCAGTACTTC,CASSFGHWGYEQYF,14,-,TRBV7-8,TRBJ2-7,-
TGCACCAGCAGCCAAGATTTGTATACGGGATCCGCGGGAGAGCAGTACTTC,CTSSQDLYTGSAGEQYF,17,-,TRBV1,TRBJ2-7,-
TGCAGCGTGTGGACAGCTAACACTGAAGCTTTCTTT,CSVWTANTEAFF,12,-,TRBV29-1,TRBJ1-1,-
TGTGCCAGCAGTTATGCCTCAGGGGTGGCGACCCAGTACTTC,CASSYASGVATQYF,14,-,TRBV6-5,TRBJ2-5,-
TGTGCCAGTACCCCAGGGCCGGGACAATCAGCCTACAATCAGCCCCAGCATTTT,CASTPGPGQSAYNQPQHF,18,-,TRBV19,TRBJ1-5,-
TGTGCCAGCAGCTTAGGATTGTCCGAGCGGGAGCAGTTCTTC,CASSLGLSEREQFF,14,-,TRBV7-2,TRBJ2-1,-
TGTGCCAGCAGCCGTGCGGACGGGGACACTGAAGCTTTCTTT,CASSRADGDTEAFF,14,-,TRBV6-1,TRBJ1-1,-
TGTGCCAGCAGTTTGACTGAAGGCTGGGTACAAGAGACCCAGTACTTC,CASSLTEGWVQETQYF,16,-,TRBV28,TRBJ2-5,-
TGTGCCAGCAGCACCAGACTAGCGACCAGCACAGATACGCAGTATTTT,CASSTRLATSTDTQYF,16,-,TRBV5-4,TRBJ2-3,TRBD2
TGTGCCAGCAGCCCCGGACAGGGAACGCAGTATTTT,CASSPGQGTQYF,12,-,TRBV2,TRBJ2-3,TRBD1
TGTGCCAGCTCACCAGACAGGTCTGGAAACACCATATATTTT,CASSPDRSGNTIYF,14,-,TRBV18,TRBJ1-3,-
TGTGCCAGCAGCTTAACGGTGGGACTGCCCCTGATTGAGCAGTTCTTC,CASSLTVGLPLIEQFF,16,-,TRBV7-3,TRBJ2-1,-
TGTGCGCTCCTCCGGGGGTACAATGAGCAGTTCTTC,CALLRGYNEQFF,12,-,TRBV7-2,TRBJ2-1,-
TGTGCCAGCTCTGCCTTGACAGGGAACACCGGGGAGCTGTTTTTT,CASSALTGNTGELFF,15,-,TRBV18,TRBJ2-2,-
TGTGCCAGTCACATGGGGGCGATGACTGAAGCTTTCTTT,CASHMGAMTEAFF,13,few,TRBV19,TRBJ1-1,-
TGTGCCAGCAGCCCAGGCGTCGGGGACAGTGCCTCACCCCTCCACTTT,CASSPGVGDSASPLHF,16,-,TRBV7-9,TRBJ1-6,TRBD1
TGTGCCAGCACCCGGAGGTTTGAGCAGTTCTTC,CASTRRFEQFF,11,-,TRBV28,TRBJ2-1,-
TGTGCCAGCAGCCCCTCGGAGTTGAACGAGCAGTACTTC,CASSPSELNEQYF,13,-,TRBV11-2,TRBJ2-7,-
TGTGCCAGCAGCAGAGTACAGGGAGGGTCCTACGAGCAGTACTTC,CASSRVQGGSYEQYF,15,once,TRBV2,TRBJ2-7,-
TGTGCCAGCAGCTACCTAGCGGCCTCCTACAATGAGCAGTTCTTC,CASSYLAASYNEQFF,15,once,TRBV7-2,TRBJ2-1,TRBD2
TGCGCCAGCAGCCAAGATCCACATGAGGGAGTCAATCAGCCCCAGCATTTT,CASSQDPHEGVNQPQHF,17,-,TRBV4-1,TRBJ1-5,-
TGTGCCAGTCGACAGCGACAAGAGACCCAGTACTTC,CASRQRQETQYF,12,-,TRBV6-6,TRBJ2-5,-
TGCGCCAGCAGCACCAGGCCGGGCGGGGAGCTGTTTTTT,CASSTRPGGELFF,13,-,TRBV10-2,TRBJ2-2,-
TGTGCCAGCAGCCTACAAGCAGGGAACTATGGCTACACCTTC,CASSLQAGNYGYTF,14,-,TRBV9,TRBJ1-2,-
TGTGCCAGCTCGCCCGACCGGAGGGTGGCGGCCTACGAGCAGTACTTC,CASSPDRRVAAYEQYF,16,few,TRBV18,TRBJ2-7,-
TGTGCCAGTAGTATTCGGGGCAGCACAGATACGCAGTATTTT,CASSIRGSTDTQYF,14,-,TRBV19,TRBJ2-3,-
TGTGCTAGCAGCTTAGGAGGGACTAGTGATGAGCAGTTCTTC,CASSLGGTSDEQFF,14,-,TRBV7-7,TRBJ2-1,TRBD2
-,CASSSSTGNTEAFF,14,-,TRBV6-5,TRBJ1-1,-
TGTGCCAGCAGTCCAGGGGACTATGGCTACACCTTC,CASSPGDYGYTF,12,few,TRBV6-5,TRBJ1-2,-
TGTGCCACCAGCAGAGTGGGCAGCCAGGGGTTGGCTAGCAATCAGCCCCAGCATTTT,CATSRVGSQGLASNQPQHF,19,-,TRBV15,TRBJ1-5,-